The 30 T cell receptor beta chains below all came from one sample that was sequenced in a study of T-cell memory formation after mild COVID-19. TCRdb passed the 5' RACE reads through MiXCR, listing each CDR3 protein once. In the table there are fewer than 150,000 distinct CDR3 sequences, roughly 6% of which are singletons. The sequenced material came from PBMCs or a T cell subset sorted from them (not recorded which). The receptor source for this set is an adult woman who had mild COVID-19 (a few samples of this study predate the infection). Cell type and time point are not known.

The chain links TRBV6-2 or TRBV6-3 to TRBJ2-5, with TRBD2 identical over 14 bases. V lost 2 bases, J lost 2 bases, and 4 bases stayed unmatched. Germline values: CDR1 MNHEY, CDR2 SVGEGT. The CDR3 extends over 17 amino acids. The CDR3 loop reads CASSYKGLAGVQETQYF. CDR3 nucleotides: TGTGCCAGCAGTTACAAGGGACTAGCGGGAGTTCAAGAGACCCAGTACTTC.

In its sample, this clonotype was seen a few times. The chain links TRBV7-9 to TRBJ2-2, with 7 bases fitting TRBD2. V dropped 6 bases and J dropped 1; count of bases not matched to a gene: 11. Germline CDR1 SEHNR, CDR2 FQNEAQ (reference sequence). CDR3 size: 17 residues. CDR3: CASRPKPGLKNTGELFF. As DNA, the CDR3 is TGTGCCAGCAGACCTAAGCCGGGACTAAAGAACACCGGGGAGCTGTTTTTT.

The chain combines TRBV7-2 with TRBJ1-2; no firm D call. Between the trimmed V and J ends, which lost 5 bases and 3 bases, there was a span of 7 bases. This CDR3 region has 12 residues. Germline CDR1 is SGHTA and CDR2 is FQGNSA. This chain's CDR3 is CASSPRDYGYTF. CDR3 sequence (DNA): TGTGCCAGCAGCCCAAGGGACTATGGCTACACCTTC.

This clonotype was picked up many times. This rearrangement joins TRBV12-3 or TRBV12-4 to TRBJ2-4, with 7 bases identical to TRBD1. The CDR3 runs to 16 residues. The trim removed 5 bases at V and 3 bases at J, leaving 10 bases unmatched. Here the CDR3 reads CASSTQGRGGKNIQYF. The CDR3 DNA sequence: TGTGCCAGCAGTACACAGGGGCGAGGGGGCAAAAACATTCAGTACTTC.

This clonotype was counted between two and nine times. This rearrangement joins TRBV4-3 to TRBJ1-1; D remains unclear. The CDR3 runs to 13 residues. V lost 4 bases, J lost 4 bases, and 10 bases lay in between. The germline V gene encodes CDR1 LGHNA and CDR2 YSLEER. Written as DNA, the CDR3 is TGCGCCAGCAGCCGAAAGGGTGCCACTGAAGCTTTCTTT. Its protein is CASSRKGATEAFF.

This clonotype has at least ten counts. V gene TRBV4-3 combines with J gene TRBJ2-3; 10 bases match TRBD2. The CDR3 sequence is 17 residues long. Germline lookup yields CDR1 LGHNA and CDR2 YSLEER. V was clipped by 3 bases and J by 1 base; unmatched bases: 7. This CDR3 is CASSHLRTSGGTDTQYF. The CDR3, as DNA: TGCGCCAGCAGCCATTTGAGGACTAGCGGCGGCACAGATACGCAGTATTTT.

The J gene is TRBJ2-2, the V gene TRBV5-6; the D is unclear. From germline, CDR1 is SGHDT and CDR2 YYEEEE. Deletions cut 0 bases from V and 7 bases from J, with 7 bases between. The CDR3 covers 13 residues. DNA of the CDR3: TGTGCCAGCAGCTTGGCCTTCGACGGGGAGCTGTTTTTT. Residues: CASSLAFDGELFF.

This chain links TRBV12-3 or TRBV12-4 with TRBJ1-1; maybe TRBD1 (6 bases). CDR3 length equals 17 residues. The V gene lost 6 bases and the J gene lost 0 bases, with 20 bases spanning the gap. The CDR3 reads CASRSDRRASMNTEAFF. DNA of the CDR3: TGTGCCAGCAGAAGTGACAGGAGGGCCTCCATGAACACTGAAGCTTTCTTT.

This clonotype was detected a few times. V usage is TRBV12-3 or TRBV12-4 and J usage is TRBJ1-1, with 7 nucleotides matching TRBD1. V lost 3 bases to trimming and J lost 3 bases; unmatched junction nucleotides: 7. The CDR3 loop spans 15 amino acids. CDR3: CASSFWDRFHTEAFF. In nucleotides, the CDR3 is TGTGCCAGCAGTTTTTGGGACAGATTCCACACTGAAGCTTTCTTT.

V usage is TRBV12-3 or TRBV12-4 and J usage is TRBJ2-7, with 8 bases aligning to TRBD2. This CDR3 has 13 amino acids. V lost 4 bases and J lost 4; bases outside the gene matches: 3. CDR3 residues: CASSSGTRYEQYF. As DNA, the CDR3 is TGTGCCAGCAGTTCCGGGACTAGGTACGAGCAGTACTTC.

This clonotype was seen many times. The chain couples TRBV6-5 to TRBJ1-1, with a tentative D call TRBD1 (6 bases). V lost 6 bases and J lost 3, with 17 bases in between. The CDR3 is 15 amino acids. Germline CDR1 is MNHEY and CDR2 is SVGAGI. This CDR3 reads CASRRRQEMYTEAFF. The CDR3 DNA reads as TGTGCCAGCAGGCGCCGACAGGAAATGTACACTGAAGCTTTCTTT.

This clonotype showed up just a few times. V gene TRBV29-1 combines with J gene TRBJ2-6, with no clear D. This CDR3 region has 14 residues. Germline values: CDR1 SQVTM, CDR2 ANQGSEA. Trimming took 0 bases from V and 0 from J, leaving 3 bases between them. CDR3 sequence: CSVEEISGANVLTF. The DNA for the CDR3 is TGCAGCGTTGAAGAGATCTCTGGGGCCAACGTCCTGACTTTC.

This clonotype was seen many times. The CDR3 nucleotides read TGTGCCAGCAGCCCCTCGACTAGCCGACGCGATGAGCAGTTCTTC. Its protein is CASSPSTSRRDEQFF. The chain combines TRBV4-2 with TRBJ2-1, with 7 bases fitting TRBD2. V trimming: 4 bases; J trimming: 8 bases; junction bases outside the gene matches: 11. CDR1 and CDR2 from the germline V gene are LGHNA and YNFKEQ. This CDR3 comprises 15 residues.

This clonotype was detected a few times. The genes are TRBV7-2 and TRBJ1-2; no definite D call. Per germline, CDR1 SGHTA and CDR2 FQGNSA. V lost 5 bases and J 2 bases, leaving 15 bases between the germline ends. CDR3 length: 15 residues. Here the CDR3 DNA reads TGTGCCAGCAGCAAAACGGGCAGATCCAACTATGGCTACACCTTC. Translated: CASSKTGRSNYGYTF.

This clonotype was counted at least ten times. The CDR3 region is CASSLAGYEQYF. In DNA form, the CDR3 reads TGTGCCAGCAGTTTAGCGGGTTACGAGCAGTACTTC. This sequence joins TRBV12-3 or TRBV12-4 and TRBJ2-7; D is undetermined. The CDR3 loop spans 12 amino acids. V was pared by 0 bases and J by 4 bases, with 4 bases between.

This clonotype was recorded at least ten times. At one end the junction does not follow the germline gene, possibly because of a read error. The V call is TRBV5-1, the J call TRBJ2-3; 10 bases fit TRBD1. Germline V gene lookup returns CDR1 SGHRS and CDR2 YFSETQ. This CDR3 contains 14 residues. CDR3 sequence reads: CASSSGQGTDTQYF. The CDR3 bases are TGTGCCAGCAGCTCGGGACAGGGGACAGATACGCAGTATTTT.

This clonotype was observed many times. The chain combines TRBV10-3 with TRBJ2-3; D is perhaps TRBD2 (6 bases). Trimming cost V 3 bases and J 3 bases, with 13 bases left between them. CDR3 size: 15 residues. Germline-derived CDR1 and CDR2 are ENHRY and SYGVKD. The CDR3 nucleotides are TGTGCCATCAGTGAATATGCGGGATTGACAGATACGCAGTATTTT. Translation: CAISEYAGLTDTQYF.

This clonotype came up a few times. The chain combines TRBV3-1 with TRBJ1-2, with TRBD1 matching over 11 bases. This CDR3 has 16 amino acids. Germline lookup yields CDR1 LGHDT and CDR2 YNNKEL (reference sequence). J gave up 6 bases and V 2 bases, and 8 bases lay outside the gene matches. The DNA for the CDR3 is TGTGCCAGCAGCCAAAACCCCCCGGGACAGGGGGATGGCTACACCTTC. Protein: CASSQNPPGQGDGYTF.

This clonotype was observed a few times. The rearrangement uses TRBV25-1 and TRBJ1-5; 7 bases line up with TRBD1. The CDR3 sequence is 15 residues long. The V and J ends lost 7 bases and 0 bases, in that order; junction bases with no gene match: 6. Germline CDR1 and CDR2: MGHDK and SYGVNS. CDR3 sequence: CASTNRGYSNQPQHF. CDR3 sequence (DNA): TGTGCCAGCACAAACAGGGGTTATAGCAATCAGCCCCAGCATTTT.

This clonotype was picked up a small number of times. The CDR3 loop reads CASSSLAGAYNEQFF. CDR3 nucleotides: TGTGCCAGCAGTTCACTAGCGGGAGCCTACAATGAGCAGTTCTTC. The chain has TRBV7-2 and TRBJ2-1, with TRBD2 matching 11 bases. The CDR3 contains 15 residues. J lost 2 bases, V lost 6 bases, and 3 bases had no gene match. Per germline, CDR1 SGHTA and CDR2 FQGNSA.

This clonotype was recorded a few times. The chain recombines TRBV7-8 with TRBJ2-5; 10 nucleotides line up with TRBD1. Per germline, CDR1 SGHVS and CDR2 FQNEAQ. V dropped 7 bases and J dropped 4; count of bases not matched to a gene: 9. The length of the CDR3 is 15 residues. CDR3 protein: CASIRAGTGAETQYF. DNA of the CDR3: TGTGCCAGCATCCGGGCAGGGACAGGGGCAGAGACCCAGTACTTC.

There are many counts of this clonotype. V usage is TRBV29-1 and J usage is TRBJ2-1, with a weak D call TRBD2 (7 bases). The germline V gene encodes CDR1 SQVTM and CDR2 ANQGSEA. Trimming pared 4 bases from V and 2 bases from J, leaving 15 bases between. There are 15 residues in the CDR3. The CDR3 spells CSVVSGGLAYNEQFF. The CDR3 bases are TGCAGCGTTGTCTCGGGGGGCCTTGCCTACAATGAGCAGTTCTTC.

This clonotype was seen only a few times. This chain joins TRBV4-3 and TRBJ1-5; no definite D call. Germline V CDR1 and CDR2: LGHNA, YSLEER. The V gene lost 0 bases and the J gene lost 6 bases, with 6 bases spanning the gap. The length of the CDR3 is 13 residues. CDR3 sequence reads: CASSQDSGQPQHF. The CDR3 region has the DNA TGCGCCAGCAGCCAAGATTCGGGTCAGCCCCAGCATTTT.

This clonotype was seen a few times. This chain uses TRBV29-1 with TRBJ1-2; D is unresolved. Trimming took 3 bases from V and 5 from J, leaving 13 bases between them. CDR1 SQVTM and CDR2 ANQGSEA come from the germline V gene. CDR3 length: 13 amino acids. The DNA of the CDR3 is TGCAGCGTTGACGAAAAACTGGGGTATGGCTACACCTTC. It yields the protein CSVDEKLGYGYTF.

Many counts were recorded for this clonotype. V gene TRBV5-1 combines with J gene TRBJ1-1; D not certain. The germline V gene encodes CDR1 SGHRS and CDR2 YFSETQ. This CDR3 contains 15 residues. V was cut by 4 bases and J by 1 base, with 14 bases left in between. CDR3 coding DNA: TGCGCCAGCAGCAACGGTCCAGACGGGAACACTGAAGCTTTCTTT. Its protein product is CASSNGPDGNTEAFF.

The table lists this clonotype with many counts. V and J are TRBV30 and TRBJ1-1, with TRBD1 as a possible D gene (5 bases). V gave up 2 bases and J gave up 1 base, with 14 bases separating them. The CDR3 sequence is 15 residues long. CDR1 GTSNPN and CDR2 SVGIG come from the germline V gene (reference sequence). This chain's CDR3 is CAWSPGGTANTEAFF. The CDR3 DNA reads as TGTGCCTGGAGTCCGGGAGGGACGGCGAACACTGAAGCTTTCTTT.

This clonotype has more than one count but fewer than ten. V and J are TRBV6-5 and TRBJ2-2, with D perhaps matching TRBD1 (6 bases). This CDR3 has 12 amino acids. V was clipped by 4 bases and J by 9 bases, with 9 bases between them. Germline V CDR1 and CDR2: MNHEY, SVGAGI. CDR3 in DNA: TGTGCCAGCAGTTCCCGGGACAGGGAGCTGTTTTTT. This sequence encodes CASSSRDRELFF.

This clonotype was counted at least ten times. The chain links TRBV7-3 to TRBJ2-3; D might be TRBD1 (5 bases). V lost 5 bases and J lost 3, with 12 bases in between. From germline, CDR1 is SGHTA and CDR2 FQGTGA. The CDR3 sequence is 14 residues long. CDR3: CASSRQPGTDTQYF. Written as DNA, the CDR3 is TGTGCCAGCAGCCGACAACCAGGGACAGATACGCAGTATTTT.

V and J are TRBV20-1 and TRBJ2-1; 10 positions match TRBD2. CDR1 DFQATT and CDR2 SNEGSKA come from the germline V gene (reference sequence). With V trimmed by 6 bases and J by 7 bases, 15 bases remained unmatched. The CDR3 totals 16 residues. CDR3 in amino acids: CSAIVLAWTSGNEQFF. The CDR3 coding sequence is TGCAGTGCCATAGTGTTAGCTTGGACTAGCGGTAATGAGCAGTTCTTC.

This clonotype was seen a few times. This chain links TRBV5-1 with TRBJ2-4; D unclear. The V and J ends lost 5 bases and 8 bases respectively, with 8 bases between them. The CDR3 is 11 amino acids. Germline CDR1 SGHRS, CDR2 YFSETQ. CDR3 sequence reads: CASRDLDIQYF. DNA of the CDR3: TGCGCCAGCAGAGACCTAGACATTCAGTACTTC.